The 20 T cell receptor beta chains presented below share a single source sample, sequenced in a study of blood T cells in healthy people across ages. Combining a sample-barcoded 5' primer with a J-beta primer mix, a second PCR ran for about 6 to 12 cycles. TCRdb fed the 5' RACE reads into MiXCR, producing one record per CDR3 protein. The table records 1.5 million or so distinct CDR3 sequences, roughly 40% of them present only once. The sequenced material came from blood. The origin of the receptors is a woman under 30 in good health.

J is TRBJ2-3 and V is TRBV4-2; D ambiguous. Trimming took 0 bases from V and 2 from J, leaving 9 bases between them. Germline V lookup: CDR1 LGHNA, CDR2 YNFKEQ. The CDR3 contains 15 residues. CDR3 sequence (DNA): TGTGCCAGCAGCCAAGATCGGATACCCACAGATACGCAGTATTTT. It specifies CASSQDRIPTDTQYF.

The chain recombines TRBV5-4 with TRBJ2-1, with D uncertain. The germline V gene encodes CDR1 SGHNT and CDR2 YYREEE (reference sequence). Trimming took off 1 base at V and 9 bases at J, with 11 bases between the two ends. The CDR3 consists of 13 residues. The CDR3 reads CASSLLGWSEQFF. The CDR3, as DNA: TGTGCCAGCAGCTTGTTGGGGTGGAGTGAGCAGTTCTTC.

V gene TRBV29-1 combines with J gene TRBJ2-1; a weak D match, TRBD1 (6 bases). V was pared by 7 bases and J by 3 bases, with 16 bases between. Germline CDR1 is SQVTM and CDR2 is ANQGSEA. This CDR3 is built from 14 residues. The CDR3 coding sequence is TGCAGCGGGGGCTCCCAAGGGGGCTACAATGAGCAGTTCTTC. Its protein is CSGGSQGGYNEQFF.

The J gene is TRBJ2-1, the V gene TRBV10-2; D call uncertain. Per the germline V gene, CDR1 is WSHSY and CDR2 is SAAADI. The CDR3 extends over 14 amino acids. With 8 bases removed from V and 0 bases from J, the gap between germline ends came to 11 bases. In nucleotides, the CDR3 is TGCGCCAGCTCAGGATTACGCTCCTACAATGAGCAGTTCTTC. Amino acid sequence: CASSGLRSYNEQFF.

This chain joins TRBV5-1 and TRBJ2-5, with D possibly matching TRBD1 (6 bases). CDR3 length equals 16 residues. The V gene lost 4 bases and the J gene lost 2 bases, with 18 bases spanning the gap. CDR1 and CDR2 (germline): SGHRS, YFSETQ. The CDR3 bases are TGCGCCAGCAGCATACAGGGAGTTGGGGCTCAAGAGACCCAGTACTTC. Its protein is CASSIQGVGAQETQYF.

This clonotype appeared once. V gene TRBV11-2 combines with J gene TRBJ2-3, with D hard to call. The CDR3 is 14 amino acids. Trimming stripped 5 bases from V and 1 base from J, with 10 bases between. Germline CDR1 is SGHAT and CDR2 is FQNNGV. CDR3 nucleotides: TGTGCCAGCAGCCCAGGAAAGGGCACAGATACGCAGTATTTT. Its translation is CASSPGKGTDTQYF. Based on the CDR3 plus reference TRBV11-2 and TRBJ2-3, the full variable domain is EAGVAQSPRYKIIEKRQSVAFWCNPISGHATLYWYQQILGQGPKLLIQFQNNGVVDDSQLPKDRFSAERLKGVDSTLKIQPAKLEDSAVYLCASSPGKGTDTQYFGPGTRLTVL.

This clonotype showed up just a few times. V usage is TRBV15 and J usage is TRBJ2-3; a weak D match, TRBD2 (5 bases). CDR1 is LNHNV and CDR2 is YYDKDF in the germline V gene (reference sequence). The CDR3 spans 15 residues. The germline V and J ends were trimmed by 4 bases and 3 bases, with 14 bases remaining between them. The CDR3 protein is CATSKPGSLTDTQYF. Here the CDR3 DNA reads TGTGCCACCAGCAAACCGGGAAGCCTGACAGATACGCAGTATTTT.

The count of this clonotype is one. Germline is not matched at one junction end, which may reflect a read error. V is TRBV20-1 and J is TRBJ2-1, with 8 positions matching TRBD1. From germline, CDR1 is DFQATT and CDR2 SNEGSKA (reference sequence). The CDR3 totals 15 residues. CDR3 sequence reads: CNAGRQGQPNNEQFF. CDR3 coding DNA: TGCAATGCTGGTCGACAGGGGCAACCTAACAATGAGCAGTTCTTC.

The chain carries TRBV4-2 and TRBJ1-4; D remains ambiguous. The V end was cut by 3 bases, the J end by 6 bases, with 5 bases between. Looked up from germline, CDR1 is LGHNA and CDR2 is YNFKEQ. The CDR3 consists of 12 residues. The DNA for the CDR3 is TGTGCCAGCAGCCAGGGATATGAAAAACTGTTTTTT. This sequence encodes CASSQGYEKLFF.

V gene TRBV27 combines with J gene TRBJ2-4, with 9 bases that match TRBD1. The J call may be in error: the DNA end matches TRBJ2-7 better. The CDR3 is 16 amino acids. Germline V lookup: CDR1 MNHEY, CDR2 SMNVEV (reference sequence). The CDR3 protein is CASSSRQGVEIYEQYF. Written as DNA, the CDR3 is TGTGCCAGCAGTTCTCGACAGGGGGTAGAAATCTACGAGCAGTACTTC.

The V gene is TRBV10-3, the J gene TRBJ2-7; maybe TRBD2 (6 bases). The V gene's germline CDR1 is ENHRY and CDR2 SYGVKD. CDR3 length equals 15 residues. Trimming took 0 bases from V and 1 from J, leaving 10 bases between them. The CDR3 sequence: CAISESGGDSYEQYF. In DNA, the CDR3 is TGTGCCATCAGTGAGTCGGGCGGGGATTCCTACGAGCAGTACTTC.

This clonotype was counted only a few times. The V gene is TRBV29-1, the J gene TRBJ1-2; the D gene is possibly TRBD1 (5 bases). CDR3 size: 14 residues. With 6 bases removed from V and 3 bases from J, the gap between germline ends came to 17 bases. CDR1 SQVTM and CDR2 ANQGSEA come from the germline V gene. The CDR3 DNA sequence: TGCAGCGTGGGAGCCTTCCCGACAGACTATGGCTACACCTTC. Translated: CSVGAFPTDYGYTF.

This clonotype was seen only a few times. The chain uses TRBV15 and TRBJ1-5; tentative D call: TRBD1 (6 bases). This CDR3 spans 17 amino acids. Germline V lookup: CDR1 LNHNV, CDR2 YYDKDF (reference sequence). Trimming took off 0 bases at V and 0 bases at J, with 12 bases between the two ends. The CDR3 bases are TGTGCCACCAGCAGAGATCATAGGACAGATAGCAATCAGCCCCAGCATTTT. This encodes CATSRDHRTDSNQPQHF.

This clonotype was observed many times. The V gene is TRBV12-3 or TRBV12-4, the J gene TRBJ1-2; D is ambiguous. With 1 base removed from V and 7 bases from J, the gap between germline ends came to 4 bases. The CDR3 runs 11 residues. CDR3 in amino acids: CASSLGLGYTF. CDR3 sequence (DNA): TGTGCCAGCAGTTTAGGGCTTGGCTACACCTTC.

This clonotype has a handful of counts. This sequence joins TRBV12-3 or TRBV12-4 and TRBJ2-3; 10 nucleotides line up with TRBD2. CDR3 size: 16 residues. Trimming cost V 5 bases and J 6 bases; bases outside gene matches: 11. CDR3 sequence reads: CASSPGGSGGQDTQYF. CDR3 in DNA: TGTGCCAGCAGTCCTGGTGGTAGCGGGGGGCAGGATACGCAGTATTTT.

This clonotype has a count of ten or more. The J gene is TRBJ2-1, the V gene TRBV2; no clear D. The V and J ends lost 6 bases and 7 bases respectively, with 10 bases between them. Per the germline V gene, CDR1 is SNHLY and CDR2 is FYNNEI. The CDR3 length is 12 residues. The CDR3 loop is CASRETGNEQFF. CDR3 nucleotide sequence: TGTGCCAGCAGGGAAACTGGGAATGAGCAGTTCTTC.

The J gene is TRBJ2-1, the V gene TRBV7-3; possible D gene TRBD1, 6 bases. CDR1 and CDR2 from the germline V gene are SGHTA and FQGTGA. The CDR3 sequence is 13 residues long. V was cut by 2 bases and J by 5 bases, with 7 bases left in between. The CDR3 region has the DNA TGTGCCAGCAGCTTACAGGGGCACAATGAGCAGTTCTTC. Protein sequence: CASSLQGHNEQFF.

Of note for this clonotype: This may arise from a read error, as a much more abundant clone is one base away. J is TRBJ2-3 and V is TRBV12-3 or TRBV12-4; 7 nucleotides line up with TRBD2. CDR3 size: 14 residues. The CDR3 loop is CVSREAGSSDTQYF. The DNA of the CDR3 is TGTGTCAGCAGGGAAGCGGGATCCTCAGATACGCAGTATTTT.

There are a few counts of this clonotype. This sequence joins TRBV5-1 and TRBJ2-7; D may be TRBD1 (5 bases). Germline CDR1 reads SGHRS; CDR2 reads YFSETQ. With 4 bases removed from V and 1 base from J, the gap between germline ends came to 18 bases. The length of the CDR3 is 16 residues. CDR3 bases: TGCGCCAGCAGCCCCCGGCAGGGAAAGGATTCCTACGAGCAGTACTTC. Its protein is CASSPRQGKDSYEQYF. The full variable domain, rest sourced from reference TRBV5-1 and TRBJ2-7, is KAGVTQTPRYLIKTRGQQVTLSCSPISGHRSVSWYQQTPGQGLQFLFEYFSETQRNKGNFPGRFSGRQFSNSRSEMNVSTLELGDSALYLCASSPRQGKDSYEQYFGPGTRLTVT.

There are a few counts of this clonotype. The chain combines TRBV4-1 with TRBJ2-1, with 7 bases identical to TRBD2. The CDR3 is 16 amino acids. Losses at the gene ends were 1 base for V and 10 bases for J; bases not matched to a gene: 13. From germline, CDR1 is MGHRA and CDR2 YSYEKL. The CDR3 sequence is CASSQAMREKLMEQFF. The CDR3 nucleotides read TGCGCCAGCAGCCAAGCTATGCGGGAGAAGTTAATGGAGCAGTTCTTC.